The present TCR beta chain was sequenced within a study of T cell changes during pregnancy in multiple sclerosis. J gave up 1 base and V 5 bases, and 8 bases lay outside the gene matches. The CDR3 spans 15 residues. The V gene's germline CDR1 is MNHEY and CDR2 SVGAGI. Generated by immunoSEQ multiplex PCR, the TCRdb table keeps only in-frame clones and is missing some. Found here are tens of thousands of clones, 85% to 95% of them singletons; the top ten hold about 7%. This chain links TRBV6-5 with TRBJ2-7; 7 nucleotides align to TRBD1. The sequences come from CD8+ T cells from peripheral blood mononuclear cells, collected in the third trimester of pregnancy. The source of this sequence is a female donor with multiple sclerosis, enrolled in a pregnancy study. The CDR3 loop is CASSVDRERSYEQYF. CDR3 nucleotide sequence: TGTGCCAGCAGTGTTGACAGGGAACGTTCCTACGAGCAGTACTTC.